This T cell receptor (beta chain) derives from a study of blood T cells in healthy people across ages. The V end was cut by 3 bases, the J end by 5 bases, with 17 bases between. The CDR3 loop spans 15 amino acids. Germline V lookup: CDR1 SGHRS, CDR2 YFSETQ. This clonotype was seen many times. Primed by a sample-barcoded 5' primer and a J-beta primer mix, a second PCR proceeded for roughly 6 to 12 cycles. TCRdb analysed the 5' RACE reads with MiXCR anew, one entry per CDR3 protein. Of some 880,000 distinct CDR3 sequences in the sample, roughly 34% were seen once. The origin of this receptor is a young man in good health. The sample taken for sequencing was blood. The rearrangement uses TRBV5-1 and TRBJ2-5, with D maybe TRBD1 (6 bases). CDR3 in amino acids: CASSSGTPELETQYF. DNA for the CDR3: TGCGCCAGCAGCTCCGGGACACCGGAATTGGAGACCCAGTACTTC.